This TCR beta chain was documented in a study of blood T cell repertoires in COVID-19. Study-wide context: Specimens from acute and convalescent COVID-19 originated in the United States, Italy and Spain. From T cells, B-cell-depleted T cells, or PBMCs came the material, which was cDNA or gDNA.

As originally analysed: Estimation of nucleated cell counts was performed using reference gene primer amplification. Sequencing used immunoSEQ multiplex PCR; TCRdb keeps in-frame clones, though not all of them. The V and J calls and clone size were taken over from that table, and D and trimming were inferred from the DNA. There are 110,000 or so clones in the sample; around 83% occur only once, and about 5.5% lies in the top ten. The CDR3 has 13 residues. V was clipped by 5 bases and J by 6 bases, with 8 bases between them. Germline CDR1 SGHVS, CDR2 FNYEAQ. While infection was still active, Seattle patients were enrolled and then followed longitudinally.

The rearrangement joins TRBV7-6 to TRBJ1-6; D call uncertain. The receptor's source is an older woman with COVID-19, enrolled during active disease. Sequenced sample: peripheral blood. The CDR3 sequence: CASSRGGNSPLHF. The CDR3 bases are TGTGCCAGCAGCCGCGGAGGTAATTCACCCCTCCACTTT.